What follows are 8 T cell receptor beta chains derived from one specimen sequenced in a study of blood T cell repertoires in COVID-19. Assay: immunoSEQ multiplex PCR; the TCRdb copy retains only in-frame clones and omits some. The table has 500,000 or so clones, approximately 90% seen once; the top ten hold about 0.75%. The specimen sequenced was PBMCs or T cells enriched from blood (not recorded which). Source of these receptors: a woman aged 18-30 years who had recovered from COVID-19.

The rearrangement links TRBV30 to TRBJ1-1; tentative D call: TRBD1 (6 bases). Germline V gene data show CDR1 as GTSNPN and CDR2 as SVGIG (reference sequence). Trimming cost V 2 bases and J 6 bases, with 16 bases left between them. The CDR3 sequence is 14 residues long. The CDR3 is CAWSIGGGGSEAFF. The CDR3 nucleotides read TGTGCCTGGAGTATCGGGGGCGGGGGCTCTGAAGCTTTCTTT.

The chain couples TRBV5-1 to TRBJ1-4; D is ambiguous. Germline lookup yields CDR1 SGHRS and CDR2 YFSETQ. The CDR3 loop spans 17 amino acids. V was shortened by 0 bases and J by 3 bases, with 15 bases between the two germline ends. The CDR3 loop reads CASSLDPLGDSNEKLFF. The CDR3 DNA reads as TGCGCCAGCAGCTTGGATCCCCTCGGGGATTCTAATGAAAAACTGTTTTTT.

The chain has TRBV6-5 and TRBJ1-2; D may be TRBD1 (5 bases). Germline assignment: CDR1 MNHEY and CDR2 SVGAGI. The CDR3 consists of 12 residues. V shed 7 bases and J shed 8 bases, with 14 bases lying between them. CDR3: CASMRGGEGYTF. For the CDR3, the DNA is TGTGCCAGCATGCGGGGGGGGGAAGGCTACACCTTC.

The genes are TRBV2 and TRBJ1-5; D not certain. The CDR3 has 14 residues. Trimming took off 5 bases at V and 9 bases at J, with 17 bases between the two ends. Germline assignment: CDR1 SNHLY and CDR2 FYNNEI. The CDR3 DNA follows: TGTGCCAGCAGTCCCACCTCCCGACGGGGGCCCCAGCATTTT. Protein product: CASSPTSRRGPQHF.

The V gene is TRBV18, the J gene TRBJ1-3, with TRBD1 matching 7 bases. Germline V gene lookup returns CDR1 KGHSH and CDR2 LQKENI. With V trimmed by 6 bases and J by 1 base, 9 bases remained unmatched. This CDR3 contains 16 residues. The CDR3 DNA is TGTGCCAGCTCTCTTGGACAGGCGAGATCTGGAAACACCATATATTTT. Translation: CASSLGQARSGNTIYF.

V gene TRBV10-1 combines with J gene TRBJ1-2, with 9 bases lining up with TRBD1. This CDR3 comprises 16 residues. V lost 2 bases, J lost 6 bases, and 10 bases stayed unmatched. From germline, CDR1 is WNHNN and CDR2 SYGVQD (reference sequence). The chain's CDR3 is CASSEMRTGDGDGYTF. The CDR3 DNA is TGCGCCAGCAGTGAGATGAGGACAGGGGATGGGGATGGCTACACCTTC.

The chain combines TRBV14 with TRBJ1-2; D is perhaps TRBD1 (6 bases). Trimming cost V 4 bases and J 6 bases, with 12 bases left between them. Per germline, CDR1 SGHDN and CDR2 FVKESK. The CDR3 extends over 13 amino acids. This CDR3 is CASSPGGQDGYTF. CDR3 in DNA: TGTGCCAGCAGCCCGGGGGGGCAAGATGGCTACACCTTC.

This clone was counted once. V usage is TRBV7-9 and J usage is TRBJ1-1; 7 bases are a match to TRBD1. The CDR3 covers 13 residues. V was clipped by 5 bases and J by 11 bases; unmatched bases: 11. CDR1 and CDR2 from the germline V gene are SEHNR and FQNEAQ (reference sequence). CDR3 residues: CASSRTTGRGAFF. The CDR3 DNA reads TGTGCCAGCAGCCGAACGACAGGGAGAGGGGCTTTCTTT.